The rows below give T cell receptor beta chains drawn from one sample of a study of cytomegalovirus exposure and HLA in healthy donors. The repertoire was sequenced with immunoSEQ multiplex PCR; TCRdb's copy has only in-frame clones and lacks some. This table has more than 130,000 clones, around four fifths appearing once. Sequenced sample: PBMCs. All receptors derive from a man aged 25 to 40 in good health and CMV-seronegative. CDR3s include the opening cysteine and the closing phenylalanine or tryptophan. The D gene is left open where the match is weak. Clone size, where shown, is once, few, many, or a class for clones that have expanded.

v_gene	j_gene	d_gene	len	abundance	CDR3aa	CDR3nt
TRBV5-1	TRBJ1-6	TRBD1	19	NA	CASSLSWTGFSSYNSPLHF	TGCGCCAGCAGCTTGTCTTGGACAGGATTCTCCTCCTATAATTCACCCCTCCACTTT
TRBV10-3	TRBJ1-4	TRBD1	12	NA	CATGQVGEKLFF	TGTGCCACCGGACAGGTCGGTGAAAAACTGTTTTTT
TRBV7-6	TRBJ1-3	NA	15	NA	CASRRGPSSGNTIYF	TGTGCCAGCAGGCGAGGCCCAAGCTCTGGAAACACCATATATTTT
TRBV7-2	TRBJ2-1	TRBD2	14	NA	CASSPGLAGEMKFF	TGTGCCAGCAGCCCGGGACTAGCGGGAGAGATGAAATTCTTC
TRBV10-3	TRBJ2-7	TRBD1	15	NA	CAISDRDRGVYEQYF	TGTGCCATCAGCGACCGGGACAGGGGTGTCTACGAGCAGTACTTC
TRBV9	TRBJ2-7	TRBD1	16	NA	CASSGRSGQSPYEQYF	TGTGCCAGCAGTGGGAGATCGGGACAGAGTCCCTACGAGCAGTACTTC
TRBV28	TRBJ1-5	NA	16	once	CASSLLSTGINQPQHF	TGTGCCAGCAGTTTACTATCGACAGGTATCAATCAGCCCCAGCATTTT
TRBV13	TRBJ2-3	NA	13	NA	CASSPRLDYTQYF	TGTGCCAGCAGCCCCCGACTAGATTATACGCAGTATTTT
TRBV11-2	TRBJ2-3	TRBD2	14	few	CASSPGGVARTQYF	TGTGCCAGCAGCCCCGGGGGGGTAGCGAGAACGCAGTATTTT
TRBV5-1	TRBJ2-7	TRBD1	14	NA	CASSLGQGRYEQYF	TGCGCCAGCAGCTTGGGACAGGGCCGATACGAGCAGTACTTC
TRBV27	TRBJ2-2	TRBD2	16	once	CASSSSTSGRTGELFF	TGTGCCAGCAGTTCCTCGACTAGCGGGAGGACCGGGGAGCTGTTTTTT
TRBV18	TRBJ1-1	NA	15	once	CASSSQETAGTEAFF	TGTGCCAGCTCAAGTCAAGAGACGGCGGGCACTGAAGCTTTCTTT
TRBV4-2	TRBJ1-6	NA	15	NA	CASSQAAGANSPLHF	TGTGCCAGCAGCCAAGCAGCAGGGGCGAATTCACCCCTCCACTTT
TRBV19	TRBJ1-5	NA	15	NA	CASSIPGYSNQPQHF	TGTGCCAGTAGTATCCCGGGTTACAGCAATCAGCCCCAGCATTTT
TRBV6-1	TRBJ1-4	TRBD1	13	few	CASRDRAGEKLFF	TGTGCCAGCAGAGACAGGGCGGGGGAAAAACTGTTTTTT
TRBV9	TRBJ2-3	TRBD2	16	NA	CASSVGASGSTDTQYF	TGTGCCAGCAGCGTAGGTGCTAGCGGCAGCACAGATACGCAGTATTTT
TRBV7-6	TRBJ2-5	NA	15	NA	CASSLVARGGETQYF	TGTGCCAGCAGCTTAGTTGCCCGGGGTGGGGAGACCCAGTACTTC
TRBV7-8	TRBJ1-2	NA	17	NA	CASSLGVRPLQKYGYTF	TGTGCCAGCAGCTTAGGTGTCAGGCCGCTTCAGAAGTATGGCTACACCTTC
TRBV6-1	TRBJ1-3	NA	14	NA	CASSETGGGNTIYF	TGTGCCAGCAGCGAAACTGGAGGTGGAAACACCATATATTTT
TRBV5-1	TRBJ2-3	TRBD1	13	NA	CASSPRTGDTQYF	TGCGCCAGCAGCCCGCGGACAGGGGATACGCAGTATTTT
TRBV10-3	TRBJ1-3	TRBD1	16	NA	CAISGQGANSGNTIYF	TGTGCCATCAGTGGACAGGGGGCCAACTCTGGAAACACCATATATTTT
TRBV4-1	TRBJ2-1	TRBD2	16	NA	CASSQDTSGTYNEQFF	TGCGCCAGCAGCCAAGATACTAGCGGGACCTACAATGAGCAGTTCTTC
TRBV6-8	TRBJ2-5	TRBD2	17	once	CASSDWTSGGARETQYF	TGTGCCAGCAGTGACTGGACTAGCGGGGGGGCCAGGGAGACCCAGTACTTC
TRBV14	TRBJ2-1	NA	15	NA	CASSQVEVPYNEQFF	TGTGCCAGCAGCCAAGTAGAGGTCCCCTACAATGAGCAGTTCTTC
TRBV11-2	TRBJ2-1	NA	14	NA	CASSSDRLVGEQFF	TGTGCCAGCAGCTCCGACCGACTAGTGGGTGAGCAGTTCTTC
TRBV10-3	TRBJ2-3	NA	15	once	CAISESNSGRDTQYF	TGTGCCATCAGTGAGTCGAATAGCGGCCGGGATACGCAGTATTTT
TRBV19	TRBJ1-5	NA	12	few	CASSIGGASQHF	TGTGCCAGTAGTATTGGGGGGGCGTCCCAGCATTTT
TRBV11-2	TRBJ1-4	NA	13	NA	CASSLSGDEKLFF	TGTGCCAGCAGCTTATCGGGTGATGAAAAACTGTTTTTT
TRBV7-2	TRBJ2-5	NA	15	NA	CASSLVANHQETQYF	TGTGCCAGCAGCTTAGTAGCCAACCACCAAGAGACCCAGTACTTC
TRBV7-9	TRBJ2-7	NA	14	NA	CASSLVDSSYEQYF	TGTGCCAGCAGCTTAGTCGACAGCTCCTACGAGCAGTACTTC
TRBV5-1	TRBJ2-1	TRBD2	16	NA	CASSLPTRGDYNEQFF	TGCGCCAGCAGCTTGCCCACGCGGGGGGATTACAATGAGCAGTTCTTC
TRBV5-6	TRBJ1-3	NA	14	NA	CASSLNSAGNTIYF	TGTGCCAGCAGCTTGAACAGTGCTGGAAACACCATATATTTT
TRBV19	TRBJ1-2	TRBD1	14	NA	CASSITTGVYGYTF	TGTGCCAGTAGTATCACGACAGGGGTGTACGGCTACACCTTC
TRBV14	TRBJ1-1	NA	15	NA	CASSPGKGLYTEAFF	TGTGCCAGCAGCCCGGGAAAGGGACTCTACACTGAAGCTTTCTTT
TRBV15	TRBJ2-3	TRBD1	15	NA	CATSRGQGGIDTQYF	TGTGCCACCAGCAGGGGACAGGGAGGGATAGATACGCAGTATTTT
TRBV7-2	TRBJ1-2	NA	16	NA	CASSLGVASPNYGYTF	TGTGCCAGCAGCTTAGGTGTGGCCAGTCCTAACTATGGCTACACCTTC
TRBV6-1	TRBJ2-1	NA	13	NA	CASSSNRVGEQFF	TGTGCCAGCAGTTCCAACAGGGTTGGTGAGCAGTTCTTC
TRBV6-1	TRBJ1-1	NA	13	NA	CASSARVGTEAFF	TGTGCCAGCAGTGCCAGGGTGGGCACTGAAGCTTTCTTT
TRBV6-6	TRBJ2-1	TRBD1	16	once	CASSHQGAASYNEQFF	TGTGCCAGCAGTCACCAGGGGGCTGCCTCCTACAATGAGCAGTTCTTC
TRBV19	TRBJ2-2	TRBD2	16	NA	CASRGSGRPTGGELFF	TGTGCCAGTCGGGGTAGCGGGAGACCTACTGGCGGGGAGCTGTTTTTT
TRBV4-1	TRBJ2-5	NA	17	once	CASSPDGGARSVETQYF	TGCGCCAGCAGCCCGGATGGGGGGGCACGGTCCGTGGAGACCCAGTACTTC
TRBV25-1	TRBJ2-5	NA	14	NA	CASSEYRSGETQYF	TGTGCCAGCAGTGAATATCGGTCTGGAGAGACCCAGTACTTC